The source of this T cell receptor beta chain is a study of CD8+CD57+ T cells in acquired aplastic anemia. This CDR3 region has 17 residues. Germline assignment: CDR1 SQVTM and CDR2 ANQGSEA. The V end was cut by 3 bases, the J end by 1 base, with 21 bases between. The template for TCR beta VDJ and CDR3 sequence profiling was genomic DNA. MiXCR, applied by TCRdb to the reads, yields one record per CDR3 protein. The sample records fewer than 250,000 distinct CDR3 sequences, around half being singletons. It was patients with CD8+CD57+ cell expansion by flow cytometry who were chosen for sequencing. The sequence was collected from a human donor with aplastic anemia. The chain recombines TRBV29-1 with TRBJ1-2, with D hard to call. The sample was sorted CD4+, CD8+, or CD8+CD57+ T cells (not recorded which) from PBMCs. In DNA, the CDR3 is TGCAGCGTTGACCTACGCAGGATTGGGGAGATTAACTATGGCTACACCTTC. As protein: CSVDLRRIGEINYGYTF.